Shown below are 23 T cell receptor beta chains from a single sample sequenced in a study of T-cell memory formation after mild COVID-19. MiXCR, applied by TCRdb to the 5' RACE reads, yields one record per CDR3 protein. The data hold 200,000 or so distinct CDR3 sequences, with 9% to 10% observed a single time. The sequencing input was PBMCs or a T cell subset sorted from them (not recorded which). The receptors come from a man younger than 30 who had mild COVID-19 (a few samples of this study predate the infection). Cell type and time point are not known.

In this sample, this clonotype turned up a few times. The rearrangement uses TRBV20-1 and TRBJ2-7; D gene unclear. This CDR3 has 13 amino acids. V was shortened by 7 bases and J by 0 bases, with 13 bases between the two germline ends. Germline values: CDR1 DFQATT, CDR2 SNEGSKA (reference sequence). CDR3 nucleotide sequence: TGCAGTGGGAGAGAAGCGAGCTCCTACGAGCAGTACGTC. It yields the protein CSGREASSYEQYV.

The chain combines TRBV12-3 or TRBV12-4 with TRBJ2-7, with 8 bases that match TRBD2. CDR3 length: 13 residues. V dropped 7 bases and J dropped 4; count of bases not matched to a gene: 6. DNA for the CDR3: TGTGCCAGCACGAGCGGGGGCTGGTACGAGCAGTACTTC. Translating it yields CASTSGGWYEQYF.

Only a few counts were recorded for this clonotype. The V gene is TRBV5-1, the J gene TRBJ1-2, with a weak D call TRBD1 (6 bases). Germline CDR1 is SGHRS and CDR2 is YFSETQ. This CDR3 has 14 residues. Trimming took 7 bases from V and 1 from J, leaving 14 bases between them. In nucleotides, the CDR3 is TGCGCCAGCCAGGGGAGCGGACTTAACTATGGCTACACCTTC. Protein: CASQGSGLNYGYTF.

This chain joins TRBV9 and TRBJ2-6, with TRBD2 as a possible D gene (6 bases). Germline assignment: CDR1 SGDLS and CDR2 YYNGEE. V lost 3 bases and J 0 bases, leaving 13 bases between the germline ends. CDR3 length: 17 amino acids. In DNA form, the CDR3 reads TGTGCCAGCAGCGCAGGGACTGACATCTCTGGGGCCAACGTCCTGACTTTC. This codes for CASSAGTDISGANVLTF.

The chain couples TRBV6-5 to TRBJ2-7; 9 bases are shared with TRBD1. V lost 6 bases, J lost 0 bases, and 6 bases stayed unmatched. Germline V gene lookup returns CDR1 MNHEY and CDR2 SVGAGI. The CDR3 totals 15 residues. This CDR3 is CASSPGTGSSYEQYV. Here the CDR3 DNA reads TGTGCCAGCAGCCCCGGGACAGGGAGCTCCTACGAGCAGTACGTC.

This clonotype was detected a few times. The CDR3 coding sequence is TGCGCCAGCAGTCCGAGGACAGGGCCAAGCACAGATACGCAGTATTTT. Protein: CASSPRTGPSTDTQYF. The chain joins TRBV5-1 to TRBJ2-3, with 8 nucleotides matching TRBD1. CDR1 SGHRS and CDR2 YFSETQ come from the germline V gene. V lost 5 bases to trimming and J lost 0 bases; unmatched junction nucleotides: 8. CDR3 size: 16 residues.

The sample holds many counts of this clonotype. The rearrangement joins TRBV12-3 or TRBV12-4 to TRBJ2-1; D might be TRBD1 or TRBD2, each matching 5 bases. The V end lost 2 bases, the J end lost 10 bases, and 12 bases lay between the germline ends. The CDR3 runs to 13 residues. In nucleotides, the CDR3 is TGTGCCAGCAGTTTAAGCCCTCGGGACGAGCAGTTCTTC. It codes for CASSLSPRDEQFF.

This clonotype was observed a few times. The V gene is TRBV20-1, the J gene TRBJ2-1; 8 bases fit TRBD2. Germline V gives CDR1 DFQATT, CDR2 SNEGSKA (reference sequence). The CDR3 sequence is 15 residues long. V trimming: 3 bases; J trimming: 6 bases; junction bases outside the gene matches: 10. The DNA for the CDR3 is TGCAGTGCTAGCGTTAGGAGGACTAGCATCAATGAGCAGTTCTTC. It is translated as CSASVRRTSINEQFF.

This clonotype was counted between two and nine times. J is TRBJ1-2 and V is TRBV28, with TRBD1 matching 8 bases. V lost 5 bases, J lost 8 bases, and 10 bases stayed unmatched. The CDR3 is 14 residues long. The germline CDR1 and CDR2 sequences are MDHEN and SYDVKM. The CDR3 sequence: CASSTDRGARGYTF. The CDR3 coding sequence is TGTGCCAGCAGTACAGACAGGGGCGCTAGGGGCTACACCTTC.

A few counts support this clonotype. The gene calls are TRBV12-3 or TRBV12-4 and TRBJ1-6; no firm D call. Between the trimmed V and J ends, which lost 1 base and 4 bases, there was a span of 11 bases. This CDR3 region has 16 residues. Written as DNA, the CDR3 is TGTGCCAGCAGTTTAGGGGCGGATGCTTATAATTCACCCCTCCACTTT. It yields the protein CASSLGADAYNSPLHF.

This clonotype was seen at least ten times. The chain links TRBV7-9 to TRBJ2-7; either TRBD1 or TRBD2 may fit D (5 bases each). V was shortened by 5 bases and J by 0 bases, with 17 bases between the two germline ends. Germline CDR1 SEHNR, CDR2 FQNEAQ (reference sequence). The CDR3 sequence is 16 residues long. CDR3 nucleotide sequence: TGTGCCAGCAGCCCCGTTGATTGGGGGATCTCCTACGAGCAGTACTTC. Protein sequence: CASSPVDWGISYEQYF. Complete variable domain (other parts from reference TRBV7-9 and TRBJ2-7): DTGVSQNPRHKITKRGQNVTFRCDPISEHNRLYWYRQTLGQGPEFLTYFQNEAQLEKSRLLSDRFSAERPKGSFSTLEIQRTEQGDSAMYLCASSPVDWGISYEQYFGPGTRLTVT.

This clonotype came up a few times. The rearrangement joins TRBV29-1 to TRBJ2-7; 8 nucleotides line up with TRBD1. This CDR3 is 14 amino acids long. Germline CDR1 reads SQVTM; CDR2 reads ANQGSEA. V lost 7 bases, J lost 2 bases, and 10 bases stayed unmatched. Here the CDR3 DNA reads TGCAGCGCCTTAACAGGGGGTGGGACCTACGAGCAGTACTTC. It translates to CSALTGGGTYEQYF.

This clonotype has a handful of counts. This chain connects TRBV12-3 or TRBV12-4 to TRBJ2-5, with D unresolved. The CDR3 consists of 15 residues. Between the trimmed V and J ends, which lost 2 bases and 2 bases, there was a span of 12 bases. The DNA of the CDR3 is TGTGCCAGCAGTTTAACCCAGACGGTGCAAGAGACCCAGTACTTC. Amino acids: CASSLTQTVQETQYF.

This clonotype has a handful of counts. The rearrangement joins TRBV5-1 to TRBJ2-7; D is possibly TRBD1 (6 bases). Germline-derived CDR1 and CDR2 are SGHRS and YFSETQ. V lost 2 bases and J 2 bases, leaving 8 bases between the germline ends. The CDR3 is 13 amino acids. The CDR3 bases are TGCGCCAGCAGCTTCGACAGGACCTACGAGCAGTACTTC. This gives the protein CASSFDRTYEQYF.

This clonotype occurred many times. The chain uses TRBV10-3 and TRBJ1-2; maybe TRBD1 (6 bases). V was shortened by 8 bases and J by 4 bases, with 8 bases between the two germline ends. The CDR3 sequence is 11 residues long. Germline values: CDR1 ENHRY, CDR2 SYGVKD. The CDR3 sequence: CAISTGYGYTF. The CDR3 DNA reads TGTGCCATCTCGACAGGCTATGGCTACACCTTC.

This clonotype has only a few counts. This sequence joins TRBV19 and TRBJ1-1, with 9 bases identical to TRBD1. The CDR3 length is 14 residues. V shed 7 bases, J shed 5 bases, and the junction held 8 bases outside the gene matches. Germline V gives CDR1 LNHDA, CDR2 SQIVND (reference sequence). The CDR3 loop reads CASTTGQGGTEAFF. As DNA, the CDR3 is TGTGCCAGTACCACGGGACAGGGAGGGACTGAAGCTTTCTTT.

There are a few counts of this clonotype. The genes are TRBV4-3 and TRBJ2-4; D may correspond to TRBD1 or TRBD2 (7 bases each). The CDR3 is 14 amino acids. V was cut by 3 bases and J by 8 bases, with 14 bases left in between. CDR1 is LGHNA and CDR2 is YSLEER in the germline V gene. CDR3 protein: CASSQGGGGDIQYF. The DNA for the CDR3 is TGCGCCAGCAGCCAGGGAGGGGGCGGAGACATTCAGTACTTC.

This clonotype was picked up a small number of times. This sequence joins TRBV20-1 and TRBJ2-7; TRBD1 matches 10 bases. Germline V gene data show CDR1 as DFQATT and CDR2 as SNEGSKA (reference sequence). This CDR3 comprises 13 residues. Losses at the gene ends were 3 bases for V and 4 bases for J; bases not matched to a gene: 3. CDR3 sequence reads: CSARRDRGYEQYV. The CDR3 nucleotides read TGCAGTGCTAGGAGGGACAGGGGTTACGAGCAGTACGTC.

This clonotype was observed a handful of times. The chain couples TRBV20-1 to TRBJ1-2; D gene ambiguous. The germline V and J ends were trimmed by 3 bases and 3 bases, with 14 bases remaining between them. Germline V lookup: CDR1 DFQATT, CDR2 SNEGSKA (reference sequence). This CDR3 region has 14 residues. The CDR3 protein is CSASLRDRDYGYTF. CDR3 bases: TGCAGTGCTAGTCTACGGGATAGAGACTATGGCTACACCTTC.

A few counts support this clonotype. The gene calls are TRBV29-1 and TRBJ2-1, with 14 bases aligning to TRBD2. Germline V gives CDR1 SQVTM, CDR2 ANQGSEA. V was clipped by 6 bases and J by 15 bases; unmatched bases: 10. The CDR3 loop spans 13 amino acids. Here the CDR3 DNA reads TGCAGCGTGAGACTAGCGGGGGGGCGCCGACCGTTCTTC. It is translated as CSVRLAGGRRPFF.

J is TRBJ1-1 and V is TRBV2; no firm D call. CDR1 is SNHLY, CDR2 FYNNEI, per germline. The CDR3 spans 13 residues. V was cut by 8 bases and J by 1 base, with 11 bases left in between. CDR3 coding DNA: TGTGCCAGCCGAACCCCCCCGAACACTGAAGCTTTCTTT. Amino acids: CASRTPPNTEAFF.

This clonotype was recorded many times. The junction does not match germline at one end; this may be a read error. The chain uses TRBV12-3 or TRBV12-4 and TRBJ2-2; 9 bases match TRBD2. The CDR3 contains 15 residues. CDR3 in DNA: TGTGCCAGCAGATTAGCGGGGGCCTTCACCGGGGAGCTGTTTTTT. Amino acids: CASRLAGAFTGELFF.

This clonotype showed up just a few times. The chain recombines TRBV7-2 with TRBJ1-6; D call uncertain. V was cut by 2 bases and J by 5 bases, with 13 bases left in between. The CDR3 length is 16 residues. CDR1 is SGHTA, CDR2 FQGNSA, per germline. DNA of the CDR3: TGTGCCAGCAGCTTAAGATTTGTGCAGAATAATTCACCCCTCCACTTT. Translated, it gives CASSLRFVQNNSPLHF.